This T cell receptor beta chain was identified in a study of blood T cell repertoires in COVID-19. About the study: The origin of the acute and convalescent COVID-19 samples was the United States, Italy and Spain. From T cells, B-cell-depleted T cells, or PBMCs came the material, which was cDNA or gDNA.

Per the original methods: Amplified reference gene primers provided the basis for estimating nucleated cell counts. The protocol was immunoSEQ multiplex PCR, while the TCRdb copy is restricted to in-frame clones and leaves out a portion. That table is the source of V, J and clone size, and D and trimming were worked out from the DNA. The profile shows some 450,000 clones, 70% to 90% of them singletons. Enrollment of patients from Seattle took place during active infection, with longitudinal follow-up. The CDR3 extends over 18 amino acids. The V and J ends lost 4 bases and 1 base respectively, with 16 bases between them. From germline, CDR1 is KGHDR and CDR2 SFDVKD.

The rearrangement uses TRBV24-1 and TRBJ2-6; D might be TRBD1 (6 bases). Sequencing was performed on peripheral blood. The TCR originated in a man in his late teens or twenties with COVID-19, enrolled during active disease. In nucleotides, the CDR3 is TGTGCCACCAGTGACTCGACAGGAACCTTTTCTGGGGCCAACGTCCTGACTTTC. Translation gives CATSDSTGTFSGANVLTF.